The rows below give T cell receptor beta chains drawn from one sample of a study of blood T cell repertoires in COVID-19. Assay: immunoSEQ multiplex PCR; the TCRdb copy retains only in-frame clones and omits some. The table lists approximately 150,000 clones, about 82% of them singletons. Sequenced sample: peripheral blood. These receptors were obtained from a woman aged 60-75 years with acute or convalescent COVID-19. Each CDR3 is given with its conserved first and last residue. Each record gives: clone size, J gene, D gene, V gene, CDR3 DNA, CDR3 protein. The D gene is left open where the match is weak. For some rows the clone size is stated as once, few or many, or as a class when expanded; others skip it.

size: .
J: TRBJ2-7
D: TRBD1
V: TRBV5-1
DNA: TGCGCCAGCAGCTCGAACGCCGGACAGGGGGCCTGGGAGCAGTACTTC
CDR3: CASSSNAGQGAWEQYF

size: .
J: TRBJ2-7
D: TRBD1
V: TRBV3-1/TRBV3-2
DNA: TGTGCCAGCAGCCAAGTCTCACAGGGGGCTTACGGCTACGAGCAGTACTTC
CDR3: CASSQVSQGAYGYEQYF

size: once
J: TRBJ2-7
D: TRBD1
V: TRBV29-1
DNA: TGCAGCGTTGCCCCCCGTGGGGACAGGGCCTACGAGCAGTACTTC
CDR3: CSVAPRGDRAYEQYF

size: .
J: TRBJ1-6
D: .
V: TRBV18
DNA: TGTGCCAGCTCACCTTCCTGGACAGCTAATTCACCCCTCCACTTT
CDR3: CASSPSWTANSPLHF

size: .
J: TRBJ1-1
D: .
V: TRBV5-1
DNA: TGCGCCAGCAGCTTGGGGCGGGACACTGAAGCTTTCTTT
CDR3: CASSLGRDTEAFF

size: .
J: TRBJ2-7
D: .
V: TRBV10-3
DNA: TGTGCCATCAGTGAGTCAGGGGGGGGGCCCTACGAGCAGTACTTC
CDR3: CAISESGGGPYEQYF

size: .
J: TRBJ1-1
D: .
V: TRBV7-8
DNA: TGTGCCAGCAGCTTAGTCCAGGGCTACACTGCGGAAGCTTTCTTT
CDR3: CASSLVQGYTAEAFF

size: .
J: TRBJ2-3
D: TRBD2
V: TRBV4-1
DNA: TGCGCCAGCAGCCAAGATCCCCAGGGACTAGGTAGCACAGATACGCAGTATTTT
CDR3: CASSQDPQGLGSTDTQYF

size: .
J: TRBJ1-4
D: .
V: TRBV25-1
DNA: TGTGCCAGCAGTGAAATTGGCTGGGAAAAACTGTTTTTT
CDR3: CASSEIGWEKLFF

size: .
J: TRBJ2-3
D: .
V: TRBV4-1
DNA: TGCGCCAGCAGCCAAGCTCGGGTAACTGATACGCAGTATTTT
CDR3: CASSQARVTDTQYF

size: .
J: TRBJ2-7
D: .
V: TRBV18
DNA: TGTGCCAGCTCACTCGTAGGCGACAACGAGCAGTACTTC
CDR3: CASSLVGDNEQYF

size: .
J: TRBJ2-1
D: TRBD2
V: TRBV11-2
DNA: TGTGCCAGCAGCTTATGGGGGGGGTCCTACAATGAGCAGTTCTTC
CDR3: CASSLWGGSYNEQFF

size: few
J: TRBJ1-2
D: TRBD1
V: TRBV11-3
DNA: TGTGCCACCCAGACAGGGGATGGCTACACCTTC
CDR3: CATQTGDGYTF

size: .
J: TRBJ2-7
D: TRBD2
V: TRBV2
DNA: TGTGCCAACCGCGGGGGGCCGACCTACGAGCAGTACTTC
CDR3: CANRGGPTYEQYF

size: .
J: TRBJ1-5
D: TRBD1
V: TRBV19
DNA: TGTGCCAGTAGTACCCCAGACAGGGGTAATCATCAGCCCCAGCATTTT
CDR3: CASSTPDRGNHQPQHF

size: .
J: TRBJ2-3
D: .
V: TRBV12-3/TRBV12-4
DNA: TGTGCCAGCAGTTATCGGGAGACAGATACGCAGTATTTT
CDR3: CASSYRETDTQYF

size: .
J: TRBJ2-1
D: TRBD1
V: TRBV12-3/TRBV12-4
DNA: TGTGCCAGCAGGCAGGGGGCGACCAATGAGCAGTTCTTC
CDR3: CASRQGATNEQFF

size: .
J: TRBJ1-1
D: .
V: TRBV27
DNA: TGTGCCAGCAGGGGCCGGGCAGGGATTGAAGCTTTCTTT
CDR3: CASRGRAGIEAFF

size: .
J: TRBJ2-5
D: TRBD1
V: TRBV19
DNA: TGTGCCAGTAGTACGGGACAGTCTCGGGCCCAGTACTTC
CDR3: CASSTGQSRAQYF

size: .
J: TRBJ2-1
D: TRBD1
V: TRBV11-3
DNA: TGTGCCAGCAGCTTGGCCGGGACAGTCGGCTACAATGAGCAGTTCTTC
CDR3: CASSLAGTVGYNEQFF

size: .
J: TRBJ2-1
D: TRBD1
V: TRBV5-5
DNA: TGTGCCAGCAGCCTGGACAGGAGACCTTACAATGAGCAGTTCTTC
CDR3: CASSLDRRPYNEQFF

size: .
J: TRBJ2-5
D: .
V: TRBV7-9
DNA: TGTGCCAGCAGCTTAGTCGCGGGGCCTCAAGAGACCCAGTACTTC
CDR3: CASSLVAGPQETQYF

size: .
J: TRBJ1-1
D: .
V: TRBV4-3
DNA: TGCGCCAGCAGTCAAGTTAAACGGCCAGGGCCCACTGAAGCTTTCTTT
CDR3: CASSQVKRPGPTEAFF

size: .
J: TRBJ1-4
D: .
V: TRBV18
DNA: TGTGCCAGCTCACCACCGCCGGGATCAGAAGCTTTTGAAAAACTGTTTTTT
CDR3: CASSPPPGSEAFEKLFF

size: .
J: TRBJ2-7
D: TRBD1
V: TRBV10-3
DNA: TGTGCCATCAGTGAAGCGCGGGGCTCCGGGACAGGAACGTCCTACGAGCAGTACTTC
CDR3: CAISEARGSGTGTSYEQYF

size: .
J: TRBJ1-1
D: .
V: TRBV5-1
DNA: TGCGCCAGCAGCTTGGGGACAACCGCATCTCTTAACACTGAAGCTTTCTTT
CDR3: CASSLGTTASLNTEAFF

size: .
J: TRBJ2-3
D: .
V: TRBV14
DNA: TGTGCCAGCAGCCAAGATCCCGGGACAAGCACAGATACGCAGTATTTT
CDR3: CASSQDPGTSTDTQYF

size: few
J: TRBJ2-1
D: .
V: TRBV30
DNA: TGTGCCTGGAGTGTCCCCGGACAGACACAGTTCTTC
CDR3: CAWSVPGQTQFF

size: .
J: TRBJ1-1
D: TRBD1
V: TRBV5-1
DNA: TGCGCCAGCAGCCCACAGGGGTGGAACACTGAAGCTTTCTTT
CDR3: CASSPQGWNTEAFF

size: .
J: TRBJ2-5
D: TRBD2
V: TRBV7-6
DNA: TGTGCCAGCAGCCCGGGGACTAGCGAAGGCCAAGAGACCCAGTACTTC
CDR3: CASSPGTSEGQETQYF

size: .
J: TRBJ1-2
D: .
V: TRBV11-1
DNA: TGTGCCAGCAGCCGATGGGCGGACTACTATGGCTACACCTTC
CDR3: CASSRWADYYGYTF

size: once
J: TRBJ2-6
D: .
V: TRBV24-1
DNA: TGTGCCACCAGTTCTCCTTCTGGGGCCAACGTCCTGACTTTC
CDR3: CATSSPSGANVLTF

size: .
J: TRBJ1-4
D: .
V: TRBV14
DNA: TGTGCCAGCAGTCCGGGACACGTCGGTGGAAAACTGTTTTTT
CDR3: CASSPGHVGGKLFF

size: .
J: TRBJ2-5
D: .
V: TRBV11-2
DNA: TGTGCCAGCACCCTAGACAGGTACCAAGAGACCCAGTACTTC
CDR3: CASTLDRYQETQYF

size: .
J: TRBJ2-3
D: TRBD2
V: TRBV5-8
DNA: TGTGCCAGCAGCTTGGGCACTAGCGGCACAGATACGCAGTATTTT
CDR3: CASSLGTSGTDTQYF

size: few
J: TRBJ2-7
D: .
V: TRBV7-8
DNA: TGTGCCAGCAGCCTTACCGGGACAACAGCCTACGAGCAGTACTTC
CDR3: CASSLTGTTAYEQYF

size: .
J: TRBJ1-2
D: TRBD1
V: TRBV30
DNA: TGTGCCTGGAGTGTAGCCGGCACAGGGGCCATCCGGGGCTATGGCTACACCTTC
CDR3: CAWSVAGTGAIRGYGYTF

size: many
J: TRBJ1-2
D: TRBD1
V: TRBV4-2
DNA: TGTGCCAGCAGCACGCGGACAGGTTATGGCTACACCTTC
CDR3: CASSTRTGYGYTF

size: .
J: TRBJ1-2
D: TRBD1
V: TRBV28
DNA: TGTGCCAGCAGCCCTCTGAGGGCAGGGGGACCCGCCGCCTATGGCTACACCTTC
CDR3: CASSPLRAGGPAAYGYTF

size: .
J: TRBJ2-7
D: TRBD2
V: TRBV4-3
DNA: TGCGCCAGCAGCCACGACCTAGCGGGGATCTACGAGCAGTACTTC
CDR3: CASSHDLAGIYEQYF

size: .
J: TRBJ1-1
D: .
V: TRBV9
DNA: TGTGCCAGCAGCGTAGTGGGGGGGAAGGGAGCTGAAGCTTTCTTT
CDR3: CASSVVGGKGAEAFF

size: .
J: TRBJ1-2
D: .
V: TRBV19
DNA: TGTGCCAGTAGTAAGACAGGAACGCAGGGCTACACCTTC
CDR3: CASSKTGTQGYTF

size: .
J: TRBJ2-3
D: .
V: TRBV3-1/TRBV3-2
DNA: TGTGCCAGCAGCCATCGGGGAGGTCAGTCAGATACGCAGTATTTT
CDR3: CASSHRGGQSDTQYF

size: .
J: TRBJ1-6
D: TRBD1
V: TRBV5-1
DNA: TGCGCCAGCAGCCCGGACAGGGTAAATTCACCCCTCCACTTT
CDR3: CASSPDRVNSPLHF

size: .
J: TRBJ1-2
D: .
V: TRBV5-4
DNA: TGTGCCAGCAGCTTGGGTACGGAGGATGGCTACACCTTC
CDR3: CASSLGTEDGYTF